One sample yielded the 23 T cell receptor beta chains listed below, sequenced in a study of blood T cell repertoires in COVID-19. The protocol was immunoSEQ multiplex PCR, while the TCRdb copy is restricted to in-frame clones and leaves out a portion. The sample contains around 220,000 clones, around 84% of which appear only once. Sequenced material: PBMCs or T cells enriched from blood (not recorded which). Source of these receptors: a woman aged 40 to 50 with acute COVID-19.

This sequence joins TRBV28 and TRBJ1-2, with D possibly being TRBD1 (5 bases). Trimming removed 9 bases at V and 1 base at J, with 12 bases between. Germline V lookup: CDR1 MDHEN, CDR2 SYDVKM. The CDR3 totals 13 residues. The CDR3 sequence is CASSAGLNYGYTF. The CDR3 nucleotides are TGTGCCAGTTCTGCAGGGCTTAACTATGGCTACACCTTC.

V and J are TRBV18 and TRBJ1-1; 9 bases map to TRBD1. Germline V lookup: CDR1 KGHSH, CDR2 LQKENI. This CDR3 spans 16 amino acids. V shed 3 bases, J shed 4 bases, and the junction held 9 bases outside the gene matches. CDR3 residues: CASSPLQGAPGTEAFF. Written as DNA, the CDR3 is TGTGCCAGCTCACCCCTACAGGGGGCGCCGGGCACTGAAGCTTTCTTT.

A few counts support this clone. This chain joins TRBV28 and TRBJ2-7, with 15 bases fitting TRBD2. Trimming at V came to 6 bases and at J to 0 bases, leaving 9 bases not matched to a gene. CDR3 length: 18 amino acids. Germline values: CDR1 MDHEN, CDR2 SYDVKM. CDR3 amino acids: CASRGTSGGSYFSYEQYF. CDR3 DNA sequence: TGTGCCAGCAGGGGGACTAGCGGGGGGTCCTACTTCTCCTACGAGCAGTACTTC.

The CDR3 spells CASSDRTYGYTF. The CDR3 DNA reads TGTGCCAGCAGTGACAGGACCTATGGCTACACCTTC. J is TRBJ1-2 and V is TRBV28; D may be TRBD1 (6 bases). The CDR3 extends over 12 amino acids. CDR1 and CDR2 from the germline V gene are MDHEN and SYDVKM. Trimming removed 5 bases at V and 4 bases at J, with 8 bases between.

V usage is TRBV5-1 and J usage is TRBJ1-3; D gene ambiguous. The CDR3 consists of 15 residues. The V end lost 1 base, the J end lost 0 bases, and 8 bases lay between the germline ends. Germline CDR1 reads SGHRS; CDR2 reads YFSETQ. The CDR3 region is CASSLSRSSGNTIYF. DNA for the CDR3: TGCGCCAGCAGCTTGAGTCGTAGCTCTGGAAACACCATATATTTT. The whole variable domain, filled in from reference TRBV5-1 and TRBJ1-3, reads KAGVTQTPRYLIKTRGQQVTLSCSPISGHRSVSWYQQTPGQGLQFLFEYFSETQRNKGNFPGRFSGRQFSNSRSEMNVSTLELGDSALYLCASSLSRSSGNTIYFGEGSWLTVV.

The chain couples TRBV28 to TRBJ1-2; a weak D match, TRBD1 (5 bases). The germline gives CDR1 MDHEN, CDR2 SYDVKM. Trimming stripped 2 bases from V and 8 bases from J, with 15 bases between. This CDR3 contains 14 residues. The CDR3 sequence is CASSLGQGRWGYTF. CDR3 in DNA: TGTGCCAGCAGTTTAGGGCAGGGAAGATGGGGCTACACCTTC.

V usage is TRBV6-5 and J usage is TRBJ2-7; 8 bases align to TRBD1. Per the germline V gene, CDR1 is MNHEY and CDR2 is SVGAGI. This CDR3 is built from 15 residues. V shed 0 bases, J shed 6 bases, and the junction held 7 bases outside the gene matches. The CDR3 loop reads CASSYSVRGPREQYF. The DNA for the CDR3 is TGTGCCAGCAGTTACTCTGTCAGGGGGCCTCGCGAGCAGTACTTC.

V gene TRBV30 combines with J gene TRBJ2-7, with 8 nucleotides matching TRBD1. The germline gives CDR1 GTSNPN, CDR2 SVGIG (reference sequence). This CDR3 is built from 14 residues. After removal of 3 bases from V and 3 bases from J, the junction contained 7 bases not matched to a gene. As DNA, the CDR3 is TGTGCCTGGAGGGCGGACAGGGTATTCTACGAGCAGTACTTC. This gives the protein CAWRADRVFYEQYF.

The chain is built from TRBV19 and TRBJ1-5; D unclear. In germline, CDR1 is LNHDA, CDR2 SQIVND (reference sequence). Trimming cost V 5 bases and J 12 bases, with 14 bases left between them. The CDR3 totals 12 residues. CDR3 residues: CASSLDYTFQHF. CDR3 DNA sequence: TGTGCCAGTAGTTTGGACTATACGTTCCAGCATTTT.

The CDR3 loop reads CASSQGRGQPQHF. The DNA of the CDR3 is TGTGCCAGCAGCCAAGGGCGCGGACAGCCCCAGCATTTT. This chain joins TRBV3-1 (or the pseudogene TRBV3-2) and TRBJ1-5; D not certain. This CDR3 region has 13 residues. Looked up from germline, CDR1 is LGHDT and CDR2 is YNNKEL (reference sequence). Trimming cost V 1 base and J 7 bases, with 8 bases left between them.

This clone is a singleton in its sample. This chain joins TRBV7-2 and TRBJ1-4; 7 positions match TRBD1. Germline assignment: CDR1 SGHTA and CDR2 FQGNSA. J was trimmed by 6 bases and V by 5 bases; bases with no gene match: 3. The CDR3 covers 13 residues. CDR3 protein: CASSRTGDEKLFF. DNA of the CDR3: TGTGCCAGCAGCAGAACAGGGGATGAAAAACTGTTTTTT. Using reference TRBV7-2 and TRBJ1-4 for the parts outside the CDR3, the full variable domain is GAGVSQSPSNKVTEKGKDVELRCDPISGHTALYWYRQSLGQGLEFLIYFQGNSAPDKSGLPSDRFSAERTGGSVSTLTIQRTQQEDSAVYLCASSRTGDEKLFFGSGTQLSVL.

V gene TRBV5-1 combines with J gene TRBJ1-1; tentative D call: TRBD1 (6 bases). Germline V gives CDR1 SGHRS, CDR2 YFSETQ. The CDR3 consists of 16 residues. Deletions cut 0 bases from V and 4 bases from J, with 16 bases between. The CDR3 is CASSLVGTGLRTEAFF. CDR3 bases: TGCGCCAGCAGCTTGGTTGGAACAGGGCTACGCACTGAAGCTTTCTTT.

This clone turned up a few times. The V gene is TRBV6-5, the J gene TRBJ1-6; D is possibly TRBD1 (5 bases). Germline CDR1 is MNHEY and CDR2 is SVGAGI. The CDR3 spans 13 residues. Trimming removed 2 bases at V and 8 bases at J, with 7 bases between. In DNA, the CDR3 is TGTGCCAGCAGTTACATCAGGGATTCACCCCTCCACTTT. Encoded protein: CASSYIRDSPLHF.

CDR3 residues: CASSTGSGRRSNTEAFF. As DNA, the CDR3 is TGTGCCAGCAGCACAGGATCTGGACGCAGGAGTAACACTGAAGCTTTCTTT. The gene calls are TRBV5-6 and TRBJ1-1; D may be TRBD1 (5 bases). Per germline, CDR1 SGHDT and CDR2 YYEEEE. V was shortened by 4 bases and J by 2 bases, with 21 bases between the two germline ends. The CDR3 sequence is 17 residues long. Complete variable domain (other parts from reference TRBV5-6 and TRBJ1-1): DAGVTQSPTHLIKTRGQQVTLRCSPKSGHDTVSWYQQALGQGPQFIFQYYEEEERQRGNFPDRFSGHQFPNYSSELNVNALLLGDSALYLCASSTGSGRRSNTEAFFGQGTRLTVV.

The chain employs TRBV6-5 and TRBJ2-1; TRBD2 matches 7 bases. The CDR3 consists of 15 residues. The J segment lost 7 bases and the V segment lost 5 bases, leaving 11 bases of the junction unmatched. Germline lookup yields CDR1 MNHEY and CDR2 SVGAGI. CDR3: CASSRPQGGVNEQFF. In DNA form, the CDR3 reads TGTGCCAGCAGTAGACCTCAGGGAGGGGTAAATGAGCAGTTCTTC.

The CDR3 region is CATLGQGLGSPLHF. The CDR3 DNA follows: TGTGCCACCTTGGGACAGGGGCTCGGTTCACCCCTCCACTTT. The V gene is TRBV2, the J gene TRBJ1-6; 10 bases align to TRBD1. The CDR3 is 14 amino acids. The germline CDR1 and CDR2 sequences are SNHLY and FYNNEI. The ends lost 10 bases at V and 9 bases at J; junction bases unmatched: 9.

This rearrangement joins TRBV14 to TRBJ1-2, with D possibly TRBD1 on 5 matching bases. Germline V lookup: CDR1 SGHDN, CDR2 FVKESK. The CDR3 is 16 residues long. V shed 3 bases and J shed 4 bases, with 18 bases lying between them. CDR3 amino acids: CASSHGGGNRGYGYTF. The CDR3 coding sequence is TGTGCCAGCAGCCACGGGGGGGGAAACCGGGGCTATGGCTACACCTTC.

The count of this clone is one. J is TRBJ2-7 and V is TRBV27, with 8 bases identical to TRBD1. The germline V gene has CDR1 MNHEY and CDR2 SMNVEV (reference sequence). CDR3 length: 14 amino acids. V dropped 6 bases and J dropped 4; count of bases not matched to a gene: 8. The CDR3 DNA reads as TGTGCCAGCAGCCCCAGGGGGCTCACATACGAGCAGTACTTC. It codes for CASSPRGLTYEQYF.

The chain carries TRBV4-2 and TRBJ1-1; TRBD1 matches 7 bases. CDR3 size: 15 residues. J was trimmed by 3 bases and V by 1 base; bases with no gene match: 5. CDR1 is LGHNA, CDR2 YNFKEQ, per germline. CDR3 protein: CASSQAPQGDTEAFF. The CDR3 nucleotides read TGTGCCAGCAGCCAAGCACCCCAGGGGGACACTGAAGCTTTCTTT.

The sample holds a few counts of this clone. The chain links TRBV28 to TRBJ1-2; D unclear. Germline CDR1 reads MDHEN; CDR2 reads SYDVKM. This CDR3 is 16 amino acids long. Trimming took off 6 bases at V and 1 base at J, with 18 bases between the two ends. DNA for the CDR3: TGTGCCAGCAGCCCCGCGGGCCGATCACTTAACTATGGCTACACCTTC. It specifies CASSPAGRSLNYGYTF.

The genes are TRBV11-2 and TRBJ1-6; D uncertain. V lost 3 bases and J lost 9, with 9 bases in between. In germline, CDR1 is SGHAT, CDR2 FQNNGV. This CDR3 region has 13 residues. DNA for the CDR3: TGTGCCAGCAGCTTCGTCGGGGTTTCACCCCTCCACTTT. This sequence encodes CASSFVGVSPLHF.

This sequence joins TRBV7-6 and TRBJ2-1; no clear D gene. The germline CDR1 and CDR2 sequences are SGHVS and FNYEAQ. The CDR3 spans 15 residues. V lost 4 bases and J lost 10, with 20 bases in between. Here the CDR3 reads CASSSSLYYQLEQFF. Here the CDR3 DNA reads TGTGCCAGCAGCTCCAGCCTATACTACCAATTAGAGCAGTTCTTC.

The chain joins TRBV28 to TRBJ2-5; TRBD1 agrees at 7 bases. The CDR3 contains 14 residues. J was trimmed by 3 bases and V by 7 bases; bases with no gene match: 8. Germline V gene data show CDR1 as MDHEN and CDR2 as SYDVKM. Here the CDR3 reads CASTLPGQEETQYF. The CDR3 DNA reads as TGTGCCAGCACCCTACCCGGACAGGAAGAGACCCAGTACTTC.